One sample yielded the 29 T cell receptor beta chains listed below, sequenced in a study of blood T cell repertoires in COVID-19. Assay: immunoSEQ multiplex PCR; the TCRdb copy retains only in-frame clones and omits some. The table records 350,000 to 550,000 clones, approximately 90% of them present only once. The sequencing input was PBMCs or T cells enriched from blood (not recorded which). The receptors stem from a woman aged 18-29 years with acute COVID-19.

The chain uses TRBV14 and TRBJ2-1; unclear D gene. CDR3 length equals 14 residues. The V end lost 6 bases, the J end lost 0 bases, and 9 bases lay between the germline ends. Looked up from germline, CDR1 is SGHDN and CDR2 is FVKESK. The CDR3 loop reads CASSLMSSYNEQFF. CDR3 in DNA: TGTGCCAGCAGTCTCATGAGCTCCTACAATGAGCAGTTCTTC.

This clone was found once. The V and J genes are TRBV18 and TRBJ2-7; 9 positions agree with TRBD2. From germline, CDR1 is KGHSH and CDR2 LQKENI. This CDR3 is 15 amino acids long. Trimming removed 1 base from V and 5 bases from J; junction bases left unmatched: 6. CDR3 sequence reads: CASSPQGTSSDEQYF. As DNA, the CDR3 is TGTGCCAGCTCACCACAAGGGACTAGCAGTGACGAGCAGTACTTC.

This clone has just a few counts. J is TRBJ1-1 and V is TRBV27; TRBD1 is a possible D gene (5 bases). The CDR3 is made up of 14 amino acids. CDR1 is MNHEY, CDR2 SMNVEV, per germline (reference sequence). V gave up 2 bases and J gave up 1 base, with 8 bases separating them. The CDR3, as DNA: TGTGCCAGCAGTTTAACGGGGGGGAACACTGAAGCTTTCTTT. Amino acid sequence: CASSLTGGNTEAFF.

CDR3 coding DNA: TGTGCCAGTAGTCCCGCGACAGGGTATGGCTACACCTTC. Its translation: CASSPATGYGYTF. The rearrangement joins TRBV19 to TRBJ1-2, with 7 nucleotides matching TRBD1. The CDR3 is 13 residues long. J gave up 5 bases and V 5 bases, and 5 bases lay outside the gene matches. CDR1 and CDR2 from the germline V gene are LNHDA and SQIVND (reference sequence).

This chain uses TRBV6-6 with TRBJ1-6; D is possibly TRBD1 (6 bases). Trimming pared 6 bases from V and 2 bases from J, leaving 11 bases between. Germline CDR1 reads MNHNY; CDR2 reads SVGAGI (reference sequence). The CDR3 covers 15 residues. CDR3 sequence: CASRGDNAYNSPLHF. CDR3 in DNA: TGTGCCAGCAGAGGGGACAACGCCTATAATTCACCCCTCCACTTT.

The rearrangement uses TRBV7-2 and TRBJ2-7, with 8 bases that match TRBD2. The length of the CDR3 is 17 residues. Germline V gives CDR1 SGHTA, CDR2 FQGNSA. V shed 4 bases and J 4 bases; nucleotides not matched to a gene: 15. The CDR3 loop is CASSSREGGRPGYEQYF. The CDR3 region has the DNA TGTGCCAGCAGCTCCCGAGAGGGCGGGAGGCCCGGTTACGAGCAGTACTTC.

This clone showed up just a few times. V and J are TRBV3-1 (or the pseudogene TRBV3-2) and TRBJ1-6, with D tentatively TRBD1 (5 bases). The CDR3 runs to 12 residues. Deletions cut 7 bases from V and 13 bases from J, with 14 bases between. The germline CDR1 and CDR2 sequences are LGHDT and YNNKEL (reference sequence). Here the CDR3 reads CASKDYGGPLHF. CDR3 DNA: TGTGCCAGCAAGGACTATGGGGGGCCCCTCCACTTT.

The chain combines TRBV28 with TRBJ1-2, with 7 bases lining up with TRBD1. The CDR3 contains 13 residues. V shed 2 bases, J shed 4 bases, and the junction held 1 base outside the gene matches. From germline, CDR1 is MDHEN and CDR2 SYDVKM. The CDR3, as DNA: TGTGCCAGCAGTTTAGGACAGGTCTATGGCTACACCTTC. This codes for CASSLGQVYGYTF.

The gene calls are TRBV7-3 and TRBJ1-2, with D perhaps matching TRBD1 (5 bases). The V end was cut by 4 bases, the J end by 3 bases, with 12 bases between. The CDR3 is 14 residues long. The germline V gene encodes CDR1 SGHTA and CDR2 FQGTGA. DNA for the CDR3: TGTGCCAGCAGCTCGCAGGGAGGAGACTATGGCTACACCTTC. Residues: CASSSQGGDYGYTF.

The chain has TRBV11-3 and TRBJ2-1; possibly TRBD2 for D (5 bases). Between the trimmed V and J ends, which lost 5 bases and 2 bases, there was a span of 16 bases. The CDR3 loop spans 16 amino acids. CDR1 SGHNT and CDR2 YENEEA come from the germline V gene. CDR3 sequence: CASSITGNNAYNEQFF. Here the CDR3 DNA reads TGTGCCAGCAGCATTACCGGGAATAACGCCTACAATGAGCAGTTCTTC. Based on the CDR3 plus reference TRBV11-3 and TRBJ2-1, the full variable domain is EAGVVQSPRYKIIEKKQPVAFWCNPISGHNTLYWYLQNLGQGPELLIRYENEEAVDDSQLPKDRFSAERLKGVDSTLKIQPAELGDSAVYLCASSITGNNAYNEQFFGPGTRLTVL.

The V gene is TRBV29-1, the J gene TRBJ2-2; TRBD2 might be the D (6 bases). V lost 4 bases to trimming and J lost 7 bases, with 10 bases between them. Germline V gives CDR1 SQVTM, CDR2 ANQGSEA. The CDR3 covers 12 residues. In DNA form, the CDR3 reads TGCAGCGTTGGACTAGATGACGGGGAGCTGTTTTTT. Translated, it gives CSVGLDDGELFF.

The chain carries TRBV7-2 and TRBJ2-3; 7 positions match TRBD2. J gave up 5 bases and V 8 bases, and 7 bases lay outside the gene matches. The germline gives CDR1 SGHTA, CDR2 FQGNSA. CDR3 length equals 13 residues. The CDR3 here is CASRVLAGDTQYF. DNA of the CDR3: TGTGCCAGCCGGGTATTAGCGGGAGATACGCAGTATTTT.

The chain combines TRBV18 with TRBJ2-5, with D possibly being TRBD1 (5 bases). From germline, CDR1 is KGHSH and CDR2 LQKENI. Trimming took 3 bases from V and 2 from J, leaving 10 bases between them. The CDR3 spans 14 residues. CDR3 sequence: CASSPRQIQETQYF. The CDR3 DNA reads TGTGCCAGCTCACCCCGACAGATTCAAGAGACCCAGTACTTC.

The CDR3 coding sequence is TGTGCCTTTCAACTAGCGGGAGGCCACGAGCAGTACTTC. Its protein product is CAFQLAGGHEQYF. The chain carries TRBV30 and TRBJ2-7, with TRBD2 matching 12 bases. Trimming removed 7 bases from V and 5 bases from J; junction bases left unmatched: 6. CDR1 is GTSNPN and CDR2 is SVGIG in the germline V gene (reference sequence). The CDR3 length is 13 residues.

The sample holds a few counts of this clone. The gene calls are TRBV7-2 and TRBJ1-6; D uncertain. V was pared by 4 bases and J by 9 bases, with 10 bases between. Per the germline V gene, CDR1 is SGHTA and CDR2 is FQGNSA. The CDR3 has 13 residues. Here the CDR3 reads CASSSGMASPLHF. The CDR3 DNA follows: TGTGCCAGCAGCTCGGGGATGGCTTCACCCCTCCACTTT.

This rearrangement joins TRBV11-2 to TRBJ2-5; TRBD1 agrees at 9 bases. This CDR3 comprises 15 residues. The germline CDR1 and CDR2 sequences are SGHAT and FQNNGV. J lost 2 bases, V lost 3 bases, and 4 bases had no gene match. The CDR3 region has the DNA TGTGCCAGCAGCTTTAGACAGGGGGTTCAAGAGACCCAGTACTTC. Translating it yields CASSFRQGVQETQYF.

The chain uses TRBV11-2 and TRBJ1-1; D unresolved. Germline V gene sequence: CDR1 SGHAT, CDR2 FQNNGV. The CDR3 spans 19 residues. Trimming left V 0 bases short and J 1 base short, with 21 bases between. CDR3 protein: CASSLDTHTQLVKNTEAFF. The CDR3 DNA sequence: TGTGCCAGCAGCTTAGACACACACACACAGTTGGTCAAGAACACTGAAGCTTTCTTT.

The chain uses TRBV10-3 and TRBJ2-7; D remains unclear. V was clipped by 5 bases and J by 2 bases, with 13 bases between them. CDR3 size: 14 residues. Germline V gene sequence: CDR1 ENHRY, CDR2 SYGVKD. CDR3 nucleotides: TGTGCCATCAGTCACCCAGACTCGACCTACGAGCAGTACTTC. Translated: CAISHPDSTYEQYF.

The V and J genes are TRBV11-2 and TRBJ2-3; 9 bases align to TRBD2. This CDR3 comprises 13 residues. Trimming cost V 8 bases and J 4 bases; bases outside gene matches: 4. Germline V gene data show CDR1 as SGHAT and CDR2 as FQNNGV. CDR3 DNA sequence: TGTGCCAGCTGGGGACTAGCAGCAGATACGCAGTATTTT. As protein: CASWGLAADTQYF.

This chain uses TRBV9 with TRBJ1-6; D is perhaps TRBD1 (5 bases). The CDR3 is 14 residues long. Germline CDR1 SGDLS, CDR2 YYNGEE. Between the trimmed V and J ends, which lost 4 bases and 7 bases, there was a span of 12 bases. In DNA form, the CDR3 reads TGTGCCAGCAGCCCCCAGGGAGGCAATTCACCCCTCCACTTT. Its protein product is CASSPQGGNSPLHF.

The chain is built from TRBV3-1 (or the pseudogene TRBV3-2) and TRBJ1-5, with TRBD1 identical over 9 bases. With V trimmed by 4 bases and J by 3 bases, 4 bases remained unmatched. The CDR3 is 15 residues long. Germline assignment: CDR1 LGHDT and CDR2 YNNKEL (reference sequence). CDR3 in DNA: TGTGCCAGCAGCCGCCGGGACAGGGACAATCAGCCCCAGCATTTT. Translating gives CASSRRDRDNQPQHF.

This clone was seen more than once but under ten times. The V call is TRBV3-1 (or the pseudogene TRBV3-2), the J call TRBJ2-7; TRBD1 might be the D (5 bases). Between the trimmed V and J ends, which lost 2 bases and 4 bases, there was a span of 12 bases. Germline V gene sequence: CDR1 LGHDT, CDR2 YNNKEL (reference sequence). CDR3 length equals 14 residues. Here the CDR3 reads CASSQLGHRYEQYF. CDR3 sequence (DNA): TGTGCCAGCAGCCAACTGGGGCACAGGTACGAGCAGTACTTC.

The chain is built from TRBV2 and TRBJ1-2, with TRBD1 matching 7 bases. The V and J ends lost 7 bases and 6 bases, in that order; junction bases with no gene match: 8. Germline values: CDR1 SNHLY, CDR2 FYNNEI. This CDR3 is built from 13 residues. This CDR3 is CASTLDRWDGYTF. The CDR3 DNA follows: TGTGCCAGCACCTTGGACAGGTGGGATGGCTACACCTTC. The whole variable domain, filled in from reference TRBV2 and TRBJ1-2, reads EPEVTQTPSHQVTQMGQEVILRCVPISNHLYFYWYRQILGQKVEFLVSFYNNEISEKSEIFDDQFSVERPDGSNFTLKIRSTKLEDSAMYFCASTLDRWDGYTFGSGTRLTVV.

J is TRBJ1-5 and V is TRBV25-1, with TRBD1 matching 7 bases. The CDR3 runs to 15 residues. V lost 1 base and J lost 4; bases outside the gene matches: 4. The germline gives CDR1 MGHDK, CDR2 SYGVNS. The CDR3 nucleotides read TGTGCCAGCAGTGAATCGAGACAGGGTAATCAGCCCCAGCATTTT. This translates into CASSESRQGNQPQHF. The entire variable domain, with the rest obtained from reference TRBV25-1 and TRBJ1-5, is as follows: EADIYQTPRYLVIGTGKKITLECSQTMGHDKMYWYQQDPGMELHLIHYSYGVNSTEKGDLSSESTVSRIRTEHFPLTLESARPSHTSQYLCASSESRQGNQPQHFGDGTRLSIL.

Turning to this clone: Other DNA sequences in the sample encode the same CDR3. The chain uses TRBV7-9 and TRBJ1-1; possible D gene TRBD1, 6 bases. Germline CDR1 is SEHNR and CDR2 is FQNEAQ (reference sequence). V gave up 1 base and J gave up 11 bases, with 8 bases separating them. This CDR3 comprises 11 residues. The DNA of the CDR3 is TGTGCCAGCAGCTTAGACAGGGAGGCTTTCTTT. It codes for CASSLDREAFF.

The chain links TRBV9 to TRBJ2-7; 11 bases align to TRBD2. V lost 2 bases to trimming and J lost 5 bases; unmatched junction nucleotides: 12. This CDR3 is 17 amino acids long. Germline CDR1 and CDR2: SGDLS and YYNGEE. The CDR3 reads CASSVFPGLAENDEQYF. The CDR3 bases are TGTGCCAGCAGCGTCTTTCCGGGACTAGCGGAGAACGACGAGCAGTACTTC.

Here the CDR3 DNA reads TGCGCCAGCAGCCAAGGAAGGGGACAGACAAAAAATGAAAAACTGTTTTTT. Encoded protein: CASSQGRGQTKNEKLFF. The V call is TRBV4-1, the J call TRBJ1-4; 7 nucleotides line up with TRBD1. The CDR3 runs to 17 residues. Trimming removed 1 base from V and 5 bases from J; junction bases left unmatched: 10. Germline V gene sequence: CDR1 MGHRA, CDR2 YSYEKL.

The V gene is TRBV29-1, the J gene TRBJ1-2; the match to TRBD1 covers 12 bases. The CDR3 loop spans 14 amino acids. The junction had 7 bases not matched to a gene; V was cut back by 3 bases and J by 8 bases. Germline V gives CDR1 SQVTM, CDR2 ANQGSEA. The CDR3 DNA reads TGCAGCGTTGATGGGACAGGGGGCCCTTGGGGCTACACCTTC. This codes for CSVDGTGGPWGYTF.

V gene TRBV5-4 combines with J gene TRBJ2-4; D is unclear. The germline gives CDR1 SGHNT, CDR2 YYREEE (reference sequence). The CDR3 has 14 amino acids. Between the trimmed V and J ends, which lost 0 bases and 0 bases, there was a span of 4 bases. CDR3 sequence reads: CASSLAVAKNIQYF. The DNA for the CDR3 is TGTGCCAGCAGCTTGGCGGTAGCCAAAAACATTCAGTACTTC.